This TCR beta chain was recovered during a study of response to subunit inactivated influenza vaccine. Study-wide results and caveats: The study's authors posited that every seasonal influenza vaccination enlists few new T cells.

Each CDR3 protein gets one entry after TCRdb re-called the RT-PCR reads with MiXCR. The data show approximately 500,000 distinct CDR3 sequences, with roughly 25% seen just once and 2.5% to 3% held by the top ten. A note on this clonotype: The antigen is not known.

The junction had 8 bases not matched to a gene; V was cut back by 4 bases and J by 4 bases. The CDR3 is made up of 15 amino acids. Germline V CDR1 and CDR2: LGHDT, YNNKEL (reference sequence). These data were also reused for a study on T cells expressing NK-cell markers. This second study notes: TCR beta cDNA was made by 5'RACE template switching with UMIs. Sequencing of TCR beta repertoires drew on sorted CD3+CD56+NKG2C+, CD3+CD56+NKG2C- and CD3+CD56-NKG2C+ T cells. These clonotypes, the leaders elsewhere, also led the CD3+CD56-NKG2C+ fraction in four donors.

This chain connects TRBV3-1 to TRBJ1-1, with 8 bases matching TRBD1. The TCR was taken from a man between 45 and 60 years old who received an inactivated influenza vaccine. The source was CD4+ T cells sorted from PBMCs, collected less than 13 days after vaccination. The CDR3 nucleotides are TGTGCCAGCAGCCTCGGACAGGGAACGACCACTGAAGCTTTCTTT. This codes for CASSLGQGTTTEAFF.